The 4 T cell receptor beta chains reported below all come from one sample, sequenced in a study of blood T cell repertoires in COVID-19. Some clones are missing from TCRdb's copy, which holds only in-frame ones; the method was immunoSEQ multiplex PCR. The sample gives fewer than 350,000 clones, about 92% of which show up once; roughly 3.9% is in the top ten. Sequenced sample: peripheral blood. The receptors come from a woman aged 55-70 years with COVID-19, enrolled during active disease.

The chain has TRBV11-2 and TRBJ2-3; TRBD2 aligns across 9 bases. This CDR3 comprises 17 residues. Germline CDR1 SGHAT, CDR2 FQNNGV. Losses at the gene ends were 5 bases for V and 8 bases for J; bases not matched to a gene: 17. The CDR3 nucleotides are TGTGCCAGCAGCCCTGTATCGCGGGGGGGCCTGGTATCTACGCAGTATTTT. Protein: CASSPVSRGGLVSTQYF.

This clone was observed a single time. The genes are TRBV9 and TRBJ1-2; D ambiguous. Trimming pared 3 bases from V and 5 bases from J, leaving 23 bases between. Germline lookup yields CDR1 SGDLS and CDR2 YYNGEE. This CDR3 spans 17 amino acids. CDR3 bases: TGTGCCAGCAGCGCTCGGACTGAGGCCCTGAGTAATTATGGCTACACCTTC. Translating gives CASSARTEALSNYGYTF.

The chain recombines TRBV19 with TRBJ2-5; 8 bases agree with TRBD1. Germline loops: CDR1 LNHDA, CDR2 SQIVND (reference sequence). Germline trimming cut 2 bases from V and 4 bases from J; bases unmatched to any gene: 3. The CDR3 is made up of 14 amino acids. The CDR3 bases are TGTGCCAGTAGTATATCGGGGACAGGAGAGACCCAGTACTTC. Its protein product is CASSISGTGETQYF.

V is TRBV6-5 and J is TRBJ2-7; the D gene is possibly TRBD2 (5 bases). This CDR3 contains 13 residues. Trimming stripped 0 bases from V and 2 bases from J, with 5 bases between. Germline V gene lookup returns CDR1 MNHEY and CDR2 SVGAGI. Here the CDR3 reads CASSYSGAYEQYF. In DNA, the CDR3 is TGTGCCAGCAGTTACTCCGGGGCCTACGAGCAGTACTTC.